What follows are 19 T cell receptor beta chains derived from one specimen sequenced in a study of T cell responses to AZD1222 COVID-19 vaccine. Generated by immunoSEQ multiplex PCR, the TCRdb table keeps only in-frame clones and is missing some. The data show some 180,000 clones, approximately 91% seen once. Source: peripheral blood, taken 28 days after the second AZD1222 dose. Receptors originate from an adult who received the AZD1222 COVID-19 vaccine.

The CDR3 DNA is TGCGCCAGCAGCCAAGATGGAGGGTACCGGGTACGGCAGGGGTACAATGAGCAGTTCTTC. Amino acid sequence: CASSQDGGYRVRQGYNEQFF. The chain employs TRBV4-1 and TRBJ2-1; D tentatively fits TRBD1 or TRBD2 (6 bases each). The germline V gene has CDR1 MGHRA and CDR2 YSYEKL. The CDR3 spans 20 residues. V was pared by 0 bases and J by 4 bases, with 25 bases between.

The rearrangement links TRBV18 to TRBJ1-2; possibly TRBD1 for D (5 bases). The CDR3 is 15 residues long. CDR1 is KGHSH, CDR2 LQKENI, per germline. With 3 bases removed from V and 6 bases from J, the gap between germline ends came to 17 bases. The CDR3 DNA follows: TGTGCCAGCTCACCCCAGGGAAACGGTGTTAATGGCTACACCTTC. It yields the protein CASSPQGNGVNGYTF. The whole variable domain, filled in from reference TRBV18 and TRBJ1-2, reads NAGVMQNPRHLVRRRGQEARLRCSPMKGHSHVYWYRQLPEEGLKFMVYLQKENIIDESGMPKERFSAEFPKEGPSILRIQQVVRGDSAAYFCASSPQGNGVNGYTFGSGTRLTVV.

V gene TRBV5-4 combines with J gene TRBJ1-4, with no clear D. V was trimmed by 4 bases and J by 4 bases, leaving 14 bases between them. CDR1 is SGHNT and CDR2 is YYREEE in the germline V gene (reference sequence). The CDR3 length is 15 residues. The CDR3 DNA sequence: TGTGCCAGCAGCCAAACACCGCTTGATAATGAAAAACTGTTTTTT. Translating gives CASSQTPLDNEKLFF.

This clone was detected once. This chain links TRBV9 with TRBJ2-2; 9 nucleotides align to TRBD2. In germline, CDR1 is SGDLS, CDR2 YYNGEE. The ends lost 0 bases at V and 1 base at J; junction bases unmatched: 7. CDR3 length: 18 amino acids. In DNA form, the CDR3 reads TGTGCCAGCAGCGTAGTTGCGGGGGGGCTTGGGAACACCGGGGAGCTGTTTTTT. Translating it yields CASSVVAGGLGNTGELFF.

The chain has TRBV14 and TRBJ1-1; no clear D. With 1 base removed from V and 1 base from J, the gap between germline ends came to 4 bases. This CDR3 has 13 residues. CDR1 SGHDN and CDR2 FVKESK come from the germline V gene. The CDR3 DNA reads TGTGCCAGCAGCCAAGTTCAGAACACTGAAGCTTTCTTT. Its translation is CASSQVQNTEAFF.

The CDR3, as DNA: TGTGCCAGCAGTTTCCCCGGGCGTGTTGAAGCTTTCTTT. This sequence encodes CASSFPGRVEAFF. The chain couples TRBV12-3 or TRBV12-4 to TRBJ1-1; D is unclear. There are 13 residues in the CDR3. The V end lost 3 bases, the J end lost 7 bases, and 12 bases lay between the germline ends.

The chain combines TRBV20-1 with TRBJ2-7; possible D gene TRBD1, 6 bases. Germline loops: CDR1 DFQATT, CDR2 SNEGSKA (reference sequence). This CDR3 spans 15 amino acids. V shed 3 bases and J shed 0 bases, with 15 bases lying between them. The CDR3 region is CSASVHIGGSYEQYF. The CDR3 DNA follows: TGCAGTGCTAGTGTTCATATAGGGGGCTCCTACGAGCAGTACTTC.

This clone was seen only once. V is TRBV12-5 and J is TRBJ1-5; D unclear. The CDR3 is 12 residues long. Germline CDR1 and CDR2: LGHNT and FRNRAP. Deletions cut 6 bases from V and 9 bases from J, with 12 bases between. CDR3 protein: CASGDGLWPQHF. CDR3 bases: TGTGCTAGTGGCGACGGCCTTTGGCCCCAGCATTTT.

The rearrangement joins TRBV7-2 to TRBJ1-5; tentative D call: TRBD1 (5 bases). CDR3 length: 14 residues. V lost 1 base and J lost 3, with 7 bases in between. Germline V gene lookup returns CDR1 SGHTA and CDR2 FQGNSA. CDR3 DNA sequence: TGTGCCAGCAGCTTAGACGGGGCCAATCAGCCCCAGCATTTT. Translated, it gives CASSLDGANQPQHF.

The CDR3 here is CASSDTGTEGGYTF. DNA of the CDR3: TGTGCCAGCAGTGATACCGGGACAGAGGGTGGCTACACCTTC. V usage is TRBV6-4 and J usage is TRBJ1-2; 7 positions agree with TRBD1. Per germline, CDR1 MRHNA and CDR2 SNTAGT. The junction had 8 bases not matched to a gene; V was cut back by 3 bases and J by 7 bases. There are 14 residues in the CDR3.

CDR3 DNA: TGTGCCTGGAATCGGGGGAGAGACCAGCCCCAGCATTTT. It is translated as CAWNRGRDQPQHF. V usage is TRBV30 and J usage is TRBJ1-5, with D perhaps TRBD1 (5 bases). The germline V and J ends were trimmed by 4 bases and 7 bases, with 14 bases remaining between them. Germline assignment: CDR1 GTSNPN and CDR2 SVGIG (reference sequence). This CDR3 is built from 13 residues.

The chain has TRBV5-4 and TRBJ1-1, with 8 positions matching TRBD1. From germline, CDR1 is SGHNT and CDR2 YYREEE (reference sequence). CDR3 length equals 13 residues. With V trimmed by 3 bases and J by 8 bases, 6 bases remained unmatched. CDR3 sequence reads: CASSSNRGSEAFF. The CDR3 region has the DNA TGTGCCAGCAGCTCGAACAGGGGGTCGGAAGCTTTCTTT.

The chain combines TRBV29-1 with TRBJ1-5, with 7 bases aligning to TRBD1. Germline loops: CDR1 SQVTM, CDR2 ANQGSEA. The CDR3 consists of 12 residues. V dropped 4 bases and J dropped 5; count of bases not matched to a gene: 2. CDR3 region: CSVGTGDQPQHF. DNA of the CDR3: TGCAGCGTTGGTACAGGGGATCAGCCCCAGCATTTT.

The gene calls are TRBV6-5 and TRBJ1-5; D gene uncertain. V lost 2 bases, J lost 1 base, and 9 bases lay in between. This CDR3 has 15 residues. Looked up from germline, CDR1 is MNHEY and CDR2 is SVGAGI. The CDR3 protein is CASSYKGWSNQPQHF. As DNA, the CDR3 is TGTGCCAGCAGTTACAAGGGTTGGAGCAATCAGCCCCAGCATTTT.

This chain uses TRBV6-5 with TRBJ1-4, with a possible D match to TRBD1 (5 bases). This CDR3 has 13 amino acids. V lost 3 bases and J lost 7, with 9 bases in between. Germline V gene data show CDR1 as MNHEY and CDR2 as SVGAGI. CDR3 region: CASSYNGGEKLFF. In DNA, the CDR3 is TGTGCCAGCAGTTATAATGGGGGTGAAAAACTGTTTTTT.

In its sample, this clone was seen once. CDR3 residues: CASRSDRGREPQHF. The CDR3 DNA is TGTGCCAGCAGGTCGGACAGGGGGAGGGAGCCCCAGCATTTT. V usage is TRBV6-5 and J usage is TRBJ1-5; 10 bases align to TRBD1. J gave up 8 bases and V 6 bases, and 7 bases lay outside the gene matches. Looked up from germline, CDR1 is MNHEY and CDR2 is SVGAGI. The length of the CDR3 is 14 residues.

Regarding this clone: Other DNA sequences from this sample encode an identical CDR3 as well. The CDR3 DNA reads as TGTGCCAGCAGTAGGACACTGAACACTGAAGCTTTCTTT. It codes for CASSRTLNTEAFF. This chain uses TRBV27 with TRBJ1-1, with D possibly being TRBD1 (5 bases). The CDR3 contains 13 residues. V lost 5 bases and J lost 0, with 7 bases in between. Germline CDR1 and CDR2: MNHEY and SMNVEV (reference sequence).

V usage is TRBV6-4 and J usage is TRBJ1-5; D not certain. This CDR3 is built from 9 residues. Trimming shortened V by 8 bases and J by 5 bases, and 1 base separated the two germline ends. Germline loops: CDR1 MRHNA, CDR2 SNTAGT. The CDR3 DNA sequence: TGTGCCAGCGATCAGCCCCAGCATTTT. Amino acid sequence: CASDQPQHF.

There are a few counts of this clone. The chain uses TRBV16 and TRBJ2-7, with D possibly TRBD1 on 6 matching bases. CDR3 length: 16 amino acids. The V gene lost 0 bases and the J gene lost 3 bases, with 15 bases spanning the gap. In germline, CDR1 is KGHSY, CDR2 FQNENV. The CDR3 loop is CASSQSRAGEIYEQYF. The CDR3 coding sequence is TGTGCCAGCAGCCAATCGAGGGCAGGGGAAATCTACGAGCAGTACTTC.